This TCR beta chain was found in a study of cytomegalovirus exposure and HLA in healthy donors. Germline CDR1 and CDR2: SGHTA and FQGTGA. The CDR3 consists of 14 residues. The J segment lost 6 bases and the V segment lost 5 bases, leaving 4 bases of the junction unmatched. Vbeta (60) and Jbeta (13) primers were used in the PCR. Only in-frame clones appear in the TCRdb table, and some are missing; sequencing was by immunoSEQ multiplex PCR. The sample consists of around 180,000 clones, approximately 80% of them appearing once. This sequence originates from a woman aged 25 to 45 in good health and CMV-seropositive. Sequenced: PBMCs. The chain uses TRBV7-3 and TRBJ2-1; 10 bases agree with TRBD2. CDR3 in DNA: TGTGCCAGCAGCCCAGGGACTAGCGCCAATGAGCAGTTCTTC. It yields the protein CASSPGTSANEQFF.